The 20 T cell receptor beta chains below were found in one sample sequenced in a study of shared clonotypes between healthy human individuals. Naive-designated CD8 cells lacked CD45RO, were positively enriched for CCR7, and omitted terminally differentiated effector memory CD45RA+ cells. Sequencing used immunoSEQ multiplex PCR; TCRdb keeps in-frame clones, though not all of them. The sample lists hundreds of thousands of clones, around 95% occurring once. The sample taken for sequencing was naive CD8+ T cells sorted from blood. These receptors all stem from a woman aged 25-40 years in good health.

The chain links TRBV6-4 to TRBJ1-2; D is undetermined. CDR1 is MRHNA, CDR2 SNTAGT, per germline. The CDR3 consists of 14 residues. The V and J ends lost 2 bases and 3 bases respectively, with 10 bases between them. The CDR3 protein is CASSDPGLDYGYTF. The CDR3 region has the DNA TGTGCCAGCAGTGACCCCGGGTTAGACTATGGCTACACCTTC.

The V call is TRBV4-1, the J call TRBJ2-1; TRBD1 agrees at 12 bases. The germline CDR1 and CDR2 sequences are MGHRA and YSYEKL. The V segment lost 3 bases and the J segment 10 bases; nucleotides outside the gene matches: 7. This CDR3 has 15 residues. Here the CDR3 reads CASSQGGTGGGEQFF. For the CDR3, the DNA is TGCGCCAGCAGCCAGGGCGGGACAGGGGGCGGAGAGCAGTTCTTC.

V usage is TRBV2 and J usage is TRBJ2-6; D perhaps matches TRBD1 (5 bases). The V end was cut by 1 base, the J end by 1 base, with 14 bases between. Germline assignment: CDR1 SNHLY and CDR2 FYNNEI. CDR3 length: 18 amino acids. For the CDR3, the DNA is TGTGCCAGCAGTGAAGTTGGTACAGGTTTTTCTGGGGCCAACGTCCTGACTTTC. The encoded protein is CASSEVGTGFSGANVLTF. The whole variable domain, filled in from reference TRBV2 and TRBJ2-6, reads EPEVTQTPSHQVTQMGQEVILRCVPISNHLYFYWYRQILGQKVEFLVSFYNNEISEKSEIFDDQFSVERPDGSNFTLKIRSTKLEDSAMYFCASSEVGTGFSGANVLTFGAGSRLTVL.

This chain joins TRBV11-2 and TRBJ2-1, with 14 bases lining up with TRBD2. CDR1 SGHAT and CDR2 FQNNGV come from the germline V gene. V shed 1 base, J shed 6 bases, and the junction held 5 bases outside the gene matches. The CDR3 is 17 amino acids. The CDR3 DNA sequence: TGTGCCAGCAGCTTAGGGACTAGCGGGAGGTGGGGCAATGAGCAGTTCTTC. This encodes CASSLGTSGRWGNEQFF.

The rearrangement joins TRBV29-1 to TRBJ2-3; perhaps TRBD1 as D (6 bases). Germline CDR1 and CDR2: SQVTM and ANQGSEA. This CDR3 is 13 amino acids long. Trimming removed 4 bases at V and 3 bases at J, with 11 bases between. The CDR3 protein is CSVAARGTDTQYF. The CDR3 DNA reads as TGCAGCGTTGCTGCCAGGGGAACAGATACGCAGTATTTT.

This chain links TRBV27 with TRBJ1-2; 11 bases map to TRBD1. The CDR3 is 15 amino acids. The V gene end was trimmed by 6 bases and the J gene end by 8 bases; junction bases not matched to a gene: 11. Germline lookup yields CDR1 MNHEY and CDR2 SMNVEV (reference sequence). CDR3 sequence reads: CASSPRTGGALGYTF. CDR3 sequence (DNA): TGTGCCAGCAGCCCTCGGACAGGGGGCGCTTTGGGCTACACCTTC.

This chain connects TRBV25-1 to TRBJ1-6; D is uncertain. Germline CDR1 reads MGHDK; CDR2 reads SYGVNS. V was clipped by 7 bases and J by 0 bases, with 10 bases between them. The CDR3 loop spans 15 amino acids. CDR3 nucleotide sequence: TGTGCCAGCAAAGCCGAGAGCTCCTATAATTCACCCCTCCACTTT. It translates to CASKAESSYNSPLHF. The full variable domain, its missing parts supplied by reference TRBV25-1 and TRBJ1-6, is EADIYQTPRYLVIGTGKKITLECSQTMGHDKMYWYQQDPGMELHLIHYSYGVNSTEKGDLSSESTVSRIRTEHFPLTLESARPSHTSQYLCASKAESSYNSPLHFGNGTRLTVT.

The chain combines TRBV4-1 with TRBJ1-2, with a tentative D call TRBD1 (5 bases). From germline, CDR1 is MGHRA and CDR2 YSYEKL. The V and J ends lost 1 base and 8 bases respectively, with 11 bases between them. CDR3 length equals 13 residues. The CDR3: CASSQVSGVGYTF. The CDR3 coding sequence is TGCGCCAGCAGCCAAGTTTCGGGGGTCGGCTACACCTTC.

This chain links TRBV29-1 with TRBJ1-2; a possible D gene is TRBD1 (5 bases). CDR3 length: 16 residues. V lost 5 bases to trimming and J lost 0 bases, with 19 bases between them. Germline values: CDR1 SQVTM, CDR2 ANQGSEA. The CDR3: CSVRTLQLGPNYGYTF. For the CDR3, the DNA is TGCAGCGTTCGGACACTACAGTTGGGACCTAACTATGGCTACACCTTC.

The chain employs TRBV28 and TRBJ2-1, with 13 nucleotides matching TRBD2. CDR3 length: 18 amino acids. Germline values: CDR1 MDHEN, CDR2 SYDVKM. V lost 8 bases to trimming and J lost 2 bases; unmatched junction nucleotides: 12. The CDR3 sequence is CASSGLAGFSATYNEQFF. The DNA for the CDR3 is TGTGCCAGCTCGGGACTAGCGGGATTCAGCGCTACCTACAATGAGCAGTTCTTC.

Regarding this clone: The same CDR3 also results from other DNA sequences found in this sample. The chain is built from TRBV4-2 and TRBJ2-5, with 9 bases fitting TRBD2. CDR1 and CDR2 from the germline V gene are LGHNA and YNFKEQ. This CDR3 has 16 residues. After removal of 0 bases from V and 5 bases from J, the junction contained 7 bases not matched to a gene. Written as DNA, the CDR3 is TGTGCCAGCAGCCAAGATCTGGCGGGAGGGGGGGAGACCCAGTACTTC. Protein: CASSQDLAGGGETQYF.

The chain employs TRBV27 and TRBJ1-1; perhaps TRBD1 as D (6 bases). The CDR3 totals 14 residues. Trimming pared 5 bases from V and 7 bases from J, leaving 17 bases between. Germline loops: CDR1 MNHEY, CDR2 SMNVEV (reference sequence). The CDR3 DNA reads TGTGCCAGCAGTCCTTATCCAGGGGAGGATGAAGCTTTCTTT. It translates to CASSPYPGEDEAFF.

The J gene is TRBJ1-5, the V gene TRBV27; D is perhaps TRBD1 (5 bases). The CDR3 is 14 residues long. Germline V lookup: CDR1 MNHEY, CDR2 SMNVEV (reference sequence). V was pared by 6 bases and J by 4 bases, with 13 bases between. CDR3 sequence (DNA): TGTGCCAGCAGCGCCGGGGGGGGGAATCAGCCCCAGCATTTT. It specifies CASSAGGGNQPQHF.

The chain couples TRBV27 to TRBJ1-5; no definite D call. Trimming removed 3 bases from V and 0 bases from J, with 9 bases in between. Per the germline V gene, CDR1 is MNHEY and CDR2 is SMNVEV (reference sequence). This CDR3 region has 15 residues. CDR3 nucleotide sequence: TGTGCCAGCAGTTTTTCGTACGATAGCAATCAGCCCCAGCATTTT. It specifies CASSFSYDSNQPQHF.

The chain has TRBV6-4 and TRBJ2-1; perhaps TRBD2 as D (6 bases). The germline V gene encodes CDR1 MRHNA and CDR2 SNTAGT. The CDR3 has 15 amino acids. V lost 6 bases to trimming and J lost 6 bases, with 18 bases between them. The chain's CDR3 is CASSPFELAPNEQFF. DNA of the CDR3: TGTGCCAGCAGCCCTTTCGAACTAGCCCCCAATGAGCAGTTCTTC.

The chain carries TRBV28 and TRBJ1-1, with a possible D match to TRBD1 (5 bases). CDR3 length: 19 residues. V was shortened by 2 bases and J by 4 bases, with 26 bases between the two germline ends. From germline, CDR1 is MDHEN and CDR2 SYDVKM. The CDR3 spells CASSLTFLGQTDGSTEAFF. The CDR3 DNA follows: TGTGCCAGCAGTTTAACTTTTTTGGGGCAGACGGATGGGTCCACTGAAGCTTTCTTT.

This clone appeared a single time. The CDR3 region has the DNA TGTGCCAGCGTACCCCGGGGGAACACTGAAGCTTTCTTT. It specifies CASVPRGNTEAFF. The chain is built from TRBV2 and TRBJ1-1; no clear D. V shed 8 bases and J shed 1 base, with 11 bases lying between them. The CDR3 is 13 residues long. CDR1 and CDR2 from the germline V gene are SNHLY and FYNNEI.

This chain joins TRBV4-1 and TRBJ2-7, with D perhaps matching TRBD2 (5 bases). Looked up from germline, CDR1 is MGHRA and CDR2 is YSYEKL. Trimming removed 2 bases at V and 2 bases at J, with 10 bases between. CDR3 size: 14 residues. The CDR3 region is CASSQRGSPYEQYF. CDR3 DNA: TGCGCCAGCAGCCAACGAGGGAGCCCCTACGAGCAGTACTTC.

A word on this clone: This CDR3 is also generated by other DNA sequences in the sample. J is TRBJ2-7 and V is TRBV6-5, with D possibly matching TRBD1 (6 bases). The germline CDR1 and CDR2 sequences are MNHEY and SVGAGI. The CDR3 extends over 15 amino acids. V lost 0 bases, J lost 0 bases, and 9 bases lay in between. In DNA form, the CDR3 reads TGTGCCAGCAGTTACTCCCAGGGGAGCTCCTACGAGCAGTACTTC. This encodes CASSYSQGSSYEQYF.

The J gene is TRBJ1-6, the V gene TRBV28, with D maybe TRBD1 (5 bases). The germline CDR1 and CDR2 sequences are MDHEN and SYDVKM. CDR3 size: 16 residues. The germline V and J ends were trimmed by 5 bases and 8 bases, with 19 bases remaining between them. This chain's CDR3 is CASSRLPSVGDSPLHF. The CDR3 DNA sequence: TGTGCCAGCAGTCGCCTGCCCTCAGTAGGGGATTCACCCCTCCACTTT. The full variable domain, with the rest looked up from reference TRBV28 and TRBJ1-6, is DVKVTQSSRYLVKRTGEKVFLECVQDMDHENMFWYRQDPGLGLRLIYFSYDVKMKEKGDIPEGYSVSREKKERFSLILESASTNQTSMYLCASSRLPSVGDSPLHFGNGTRLTVT.